This entry lists 10 T cell receptor beta chains sequenced from one sample in a study of type 1 regulatory T cells. What these receptors recognize is not known. TCRdb reprocessed the reads with MiXCR, giving one entry per CDR3 protein. The top ten clones hold about 16% of a sample with 12,000 to 15,000 distinct CDR3 sequences, about an eighth of them seen once. Sequencing was performed on cultured T cells, either the whole culture or a sorted T cell fraction (not recorded which). The source is a human donor in good health.

The chain carries TRBV29-1 and TRBJ2-3; no reliable D call. Trimming cost V 4 bases and J 2 bases, with 7 bases left between them. Germline values: CDR1 SQVTM, CDR2 ANQGSEA. The CDR3 length is 12 residues. CDR3 region: CSVVPITDTQYF. CDR3 coding DNA: TGCAGCGTTGTTCCCATCACAGATACGCAGTATTTT.

This clonotype was observed many times. V gene TRBV18 combines with J gene TRBJ2-7; possibly TRBD1 for D (6 bases). The CDR3 loop spans 13 amino acids. V was clipped by 6 bases and J by 1 base, with 10 bases between them. The germline gives CDR1 KGHSH, CDR2 LQKENI. The CDR3 nucleotides are TGTGCCAGCTCTGGACAGATTTCCTACGAGCAGTACTTC. As protein: CASSGQISYEQYF.

This clonotype was seen a handful of times. This chain joins TRBV15 and TRBJ2-1; no reliable D call. Germline CDR1 is LNHNV and CDR2 is YYDKDF (reference sequence). V gave up 5 bases and J gave up 10 bases, with 12 bases separating them. There are 12 residues in the CDR3. The CDR3 region is CATSSLTSEQFF. In DNA, the CDR3 is TGTGCCACCAGCTCACTGACATCAGAGCAGTTCTTC. The full variable domain, in which reference TRBV15 and TRBJ2-1 provide the parts outside the CDR3, is DAMVIQNPRYQVTQFGKPVTLSCSQTLNHNVMYWYQQKSSQAPKLLFHYYDKDFNNEADTPDNFQSRRPNTSFCFLDIRSPGLGDTAMYLCATSSLTSEQFFGPGTRLTVL.

This clonotype was observed a few times. V is TRBV5-1 and J is TRBJ2-1; 12 nucleotides line up with TRBD2. Germline values: CDR1 SGHRS, CDR2 YFSETQ. CDR3 size: 19 residues. The V and J ends lost 1 base and 4 bases, in that order; junction bases with no gene match: 12. Here the CDR3 reads CASSLLGLAGTTSYNEQFF. The CDR3 DNA reads as TGCGCCAGCAGCTTGCTCGGACTAGCGGGAACCACAAGTTACAATGAGCAGTTCTTC.

This clonotype was found many times. J is TRBJ2-2 and V is TRBV30; D possibly corresponds to TRBD2 (5 bases). Per the germline V gene, CDR1 is GTSNPN and CDR2 is SVGIG (reference sequence). V lost 2 bases and J lost 5, with 9 bases in between. The CDR3 contains 13 residues. CDR3 in amino acids: CAWSREGTGELFF. In DNA, the CDR3 is TGTGCCTGGAGTCGGGAAGGAACCGGGGAGCTGTTTTTT.

At least ten counts were recorded for this clonotype. V is TRBV10-3 and J is TRBJ2-7; TRBD2 matches 10 bases. There are 15 residues in the CDR3. The germline gives CDR1 ENHRY, CDR2 SYGVKD. V was pared by 2 bases and J by 2 bases, with 3 bases of the junction left unmatched. This CDR3 reads CAISEALAGAYEQYF. CDR3 sequence (DNA): TGTGCCATCAGTGAGGCGCTAGCGGGGGCCTACGAGCAGTACTTC.

This clonotype was picked up many times. The rearrangement links TRBV7-2 to TRBJ1-1; maybe TRBD1 (5 bases). Trimming removed 1 base at V and 5 bases at J, with 8 bases between. CDR3 size: 13 residues. CDR1 is SGHTA and CDR2 is FQGNSA in the germline V gene. CDR3 in DNA: TGTGCCAGCAGCTTAGGACAGTGGACTGAAGCTTTCTTT. It is translated as CASSLGQWTEAFF.

This clonotype was observed a handful of times. A read error may produce the germline difference seen at one junction end. This chain uses TRBV29-1 with TRBJ2-1; TRBD2 matches 14 bases. Per germline, CDR1 SQVTM and CDR2 ANQGSEA. This CDR3 comprises 13 residues. In DNA, the CDR3 is TGCAGCGTTGATGAGACTAGCGGGAGGGTTGTCGGGTTC. Protein sequence: CSVDETSGRVVGF.

Worth noting for this clonotype: A much larger clone lies a single base off, so this may be a read error. Because the CDR3's place on the DNA is in doubt, the DNA is left out and the CDR3 is given as listed by TCRdb. The gene calls are TRBV10-3 and TRBJ1-2; the table's D call TRBD1 went unverified against the DNA. The germline CDR1 and CDR2 sequences are ENHRY and SYGVKD. The CDR3 has 12 amino acids, counting both end residues. Here the CDR3 reads CATGQGEYGCTF.

The V and J genes are TRBV7-9 and TRBJ1-1; D gene unclear. Trimming shortened V by 5 bases and J by 4 bases, and 5 bases separated the two germline ends. From germline, CDR1 is SEHNR and CDR2 FQNEAQ (reference sequence). CDR3 length equals 11 residues. Written as DNA, the CDR3 is TGTGCCAGCAGCGCGGGCACTGAAGCTTTCTTT. Its protein product is CASSAGTEAFF.